This TCR beta chain was captured in a study of neurological immune-mediated disorders. Study-wide points: Private repertoires in all groups were suggested by the finding that expanded clones across subjects shared no CDR3 amino acid sequences.

Indicated time point: technical triplicate 2. This clonotype was detected ten times or more. Its antigen is unidentified. The CDR3 spans 16 residues. J lost 6 bases, V lost 4 bases, and 11 bases had no gene match. The germline V gene has CDR1 LGHDT and CDR2 YNNKEL (reference sequence). The cDNA was produced through 5'RACE with 10-nucleotide random UMIs. TCRdb passed the 5' RACE reads through MiXCR, listing each CDR3 protein once. The table has about 59,000 distinct CDR3 sequences, around 24% seen once; the top ten hold 4.6%. The chain recombines TRBV3-1 with TRBJ1-5, with 8 positions matching TRBD1. The clonotype comes from a man in his 60s with HTLV-1-associated myelopathy (HAM/TSP). The source material was PBMCs. As DNA, the CDR3 is TGTGCCAGCAGCCTCTCTGGGGTCAGGGGGCCTCAGCCCCAGCATTTT. As protein: CASSLSGVRGPQPQHF.